This T cell receptor (beta chain) came from a study of CD8 T cell repertoires and HIV-1 epitope variants. On this clone itself: Its antigen is not identified.

The repertoire was sequenced with immunoSEQ multiplex PCR; TCRdb's copy has only in-frame clones and lacks some. The data show 4,000 to 6,000 clones, about 71% seen once. Sequenced: cultured CD8+ T cells derived from PBMCs. The sequence was collected from a male donor with HIV.

CDR3 DNA sequence: TGTGCCAGCAGCTTAGATTCTGGAGGAACTGAAGCTTTCTTT. This gives the protein CASSLDSGGTEAFF. V usage is TRBV7-9 and J usage is TRBJ1-1; the D is unclear. The V gene's germline CDR1 is SEHNR and CDR2 FQNEAQ (reference sequence). The CDR3 length is 14 residues. The ends were cut back, 1 base at V and 5 bases at J, with 11 bases in the middle.